The 24 T cell receptor beta chains listed next were all sequenced from one sample in a study of metastatic and nonmetastatic thyroid tumors. All patients were treatment-naive before thyroid surgery. With MiXCR, TCRdb reprocessed the PCR reads. The sample lists around 19,000 clones, about a third occurring once. The sample taken for sequencing was tumor tissue. The origin of the receptors is a female donor with papillary thyroid cancer or a benign thyroid nodule (not recorded which). Some clones in this sample may be carry-over from other donors' samples.

The V and J genes are TRBV20-1 and TRBJ1-5, with D possibly TRBD1 on 6 matching bases. Trimming stripped 6 bases from V and 3 bases from J, with 15 bases between. The CDR3 is 14 amino acids. In germline, CDR1 is DFQATT, CDR2 SNEGSKA (reference sequence). The CDR3 region has the DNA TGCAGTGCCATAGACAGGAAGGACAATCAGCCCCAGCATTTT. It translates to CSAIDRKDNQPQHF.

The chain has TRBV5-1 and TRBJ2-7; D is possibly TRBD2 (6 bases). The ends were cut back, 0 bases at V and 2 bases at J, with 12 bases in the middle. CDR1 is SGHRS, CDR2 YFSETQ, per germline. This CDR3 is built from 15 residues. This chain's CDR3 is CASSLVGGEAYEQYF. DNA of the CDR3: TGCGCCAGCAGCTTGGTCGGGGGAGAAGCCTACGAGCAGTACTTC.

This clone has just a few counts. The chain carries TRBV6-5 and TRBJ1-4, with D perhaps matching TRBD1 (5 bases). This CDR3 region has 15 residues. With 0 bases removed from V and 8 bases from J, the gap between germline ends came to 13 bases. Germline lookup yields CDR1 MNHEY and CDR2 SVGAGI. The CDR3 DNA reads TGTGCCAGCAGTTACTCGATGGGGGACCGGGAAAAACTGTTTTTT. It specifies CASSYSMGDREKLFF.

A single count supports this clone. No conserved phenylalanine or tryptophan ends this CDR3, so it is likely a read error. The CDR3: CASSLGEGGANVLTS. The DNA of the CDR3 is TGTGCCAGCAGCTTAGGGGAGGGTGGGGCCAACGTCCTGACTTCC. The chain links TRBV7-3 to TRBJ2-6; 7 bases agree with TRBD2. J was trimmed by 3 bases and V by 2 bases; bases with no gene match: 1. Per germline, CDR1 SGHTA and CDR2 FQGTGA. The length of the CDR3 is 15 residues.

In this sample, this clone turned up a few times. The chain carries TRBV12-3 or TRBV12-4 and TRBJ2-3; 10 positions agree with TRBD2. This CDR3 spans 14 amino acids. Trimming cost V 10 bases and J 1 base; bases outside gene matches: 5. CDR3 nucleotides: TGTGCCACAGGAGCGGGGGGGGGCACAGATACGCAGTATTTT. Translating gives CATGAGGGTDTQYF.

This chain connects TRBV7-2 to TRBJ1-3, with TRBD1 as a possible D gene (6 bases). In germline, CDR1 is SGHTA, CDR2 FQGNSA. The CDR3 is 15 amino acids. V gave up 0 bases and J gave up 3 bases, with 9 bases separating them. In nucleotides, the CDR3 is TGTGCCAGCAGCTTAGCCTGGGGGCTTGGAAACACCATATATTTT. This translates into CASSLAWGLGNTIYF.

This clone was seen more than once but under ten times. The chain joins TRBV6-1 to TRBJ1-1; D unresolved. The CDR3 runs to 13 residues. CDR1 is MNHNS, CDR2 SASEGT, per germline. The V end lost 3 bases, the J end lost 0 bases, and 5 bases lay between the germline ends. CDR3 sequence: CASSDLLNTEAFF. CDR3 in DNA: TGTGCCAGCAGTGACCTTCTGAACACTGAAGCTTTCTTT.

This clone was seen a few times. The rearrangement joins TRBV28 to TRBJ1-2, with 10 nucleotides matching TRBD1. Germline CDR1 and CDR2: MDHEN and SYDVKM. The CDR3 is 16 residues long. Unmatched junction bases numbered 10, after V lost 5 bases and J lost 4 bases. The CDR3 spells CASSAFGQGVPYGYTF. In DNA, the CDR3 is TGTGCCAGCAGTGCTTTCGGACAGGGGGTTCCCTATGGCTACACCTTC.

The chain carries TRBV6-1 and TRBJ2-7, with D possibly matching TRBD2 (6 bases). CDR3 length: 14 amino acids. The ends were cut back, 6 bases at V and 2 bases at J, with 14 bases in the middle. CDR1 is MNHNS and CDR2 is SASEGT in the germline V gene. The CDR3 spells CASRPNLAPYEQYF. The CDR3 DNA follows: TGTGCCAGCAGACCCAACCTAGCGCCCTACGAGCAGTACTTC.

This chain joins TRBV6-1 and TRBJ2-7; 9 positions match TRBD1. Germline CDR1 and CDR2: MNHNS and SASEGT. The CDR3 is made up of 15 amino acids. The trim removed 5 bases at V and 4 bases at J, leaving 9 bases unmatched. CDR3 DNA: TGTGCCAGCAGTTCTGCCCCGGGACAGGGATACGAGCAGTACTTC. It specifies CASSSAPGQGYEQYF.

CDR3 amino acids: CASSPWTRESGNTIYF. The DNA of the CDR3 is TGTGCCAGCAGTCCCTGGACTCGGGAGTCCGGAAACACCATATATTTT. V and J are TRBV28 and TRBJ1-3; no clear D gene. CDR1 MDHEN and CDR2 SYDVKM come from the germline V gene. Trimming took 5 bases from V and 4 from J, leaving 18 bases between them. This CDR3 has 16 amino acids.

This clone was recorded a few times. The V and J genes are TRBV19 and TRBJ2-7; 8 nucleotides line up with TRBD1. Germline-derived CDR1 and CDR2 are LNHDA and SQIVND (reference sequence). V lost 5 bases, J lost 6 bases, and 12 bases stayed unmatched. The CDR3 length is 15 residues. CDR3: CASSPYGTGSSEQYF. For the CDR3, the DNA is TGTGCCAGTAGTCCGTACGGGACAGGCTCCAGCGAGCAGTACTTC.

This clone was observed once. V gene TRBV7-3 combines with J gene TRBJ2-7, with 8 bases identical to TRBD2. Germline lookup yields CDR1 SGHTA and CDR2 FQGTGA. V shed 5 bases and J 6 bases; nucleotides not matched to a gene: 9. The CDR3 is 14 amino acids. CDR3 sequence reads: CASSPRWTSCEQYF. CDR3 DNA: TGTGCCAGCAGCCCCCGCTGGACTAGCTGCGAGCAGTACTTC. Using reference TRBV7-3 and TRBJ2-7 for the parts outside the CDR3, the full variable domain is GAGVSQTPSNKVTEKGKYVELRCDPISGHTALYWYRQSLGQGPEFLIYFQGTGAADDSGLPNDRFFAVRPEGSVSTLKIQRTERGDSAVYLCASSPRWTSCEQYFGPGTRLTVT.

The chain's CDR3 is CASSVATASTQYF. CDR3 DNA sequence: TGTGCCAGCAGCGTAGCTACGGCTTCAACGCAGTATTTT. This chain connects TRBV9 to TRBJ2-3; D ambiguous. CDR1 and CDR2 (germline): SGDLS, YYNGEE. The CDR3 extends over 13 amino acids. The germline V and J ends were trimmed by 0 bases and 9 bases, with 11 bases remaining between them.

Only a few counts were recorded for this clone. The chain joins TRBV5-1 to TRBJ1-3, with a weak D call TRBD1 (5 bases). Per germline, CDR1 SGHRS and CDR2 YFSETQ. There are 15 residues in the CDR3. The germline V and J ends were trimmed by 0 bases and 0 bases, with 7 bases remaining between them. DNA of the CDR3: TGCGCCAGCAGCTTGGGGACAACCTCTGGAAACACCATATATTTT. This gives the protein CASSLGTTSGNTIYF.

V and J are TRBV30 and TRBJ2-3; D is undetermined. CDR1 is GTSNPN and CDR2 is SVGIG in the germline V gene (reference sequence). The length of the CDR3 is 12 residues. The germline V and J ends were trimmed by 3 bases and 5 bases, with 9 bases remaining between them. Here the CDR3 reads CAWSVRVDTQYF. The CDR3 coding sequence is TGTGCCTGGAGCGTAAGGGTAGATACGCAGTATTTT. Full variable domain (remainder filled in from reference TRBV30 and TRBJ2-3): SQTIHQWPATLVQPVGSPLSLECTVEGTSNPNLYWYRQAAGRGLQLLFYSVGIGQISSEVPQNLSASRPQDRQFILSSKKLLLSDSGFYLCAWSVRVDTQYFGPGTRLTVL.

The rearrangement joins TRBV20-1 to TRBJ2-5, with D hard to call. Germline V gene sequence: CDR1 DFQATT, CDR2 SNEGSKA (reference sequence). The CDR3 runs to 13 residues. V was clipped by 1 base and J by 0 bases, with 6 bases between them. The CDR3 protein is CSARVPHQETQYF. The DNA of the CDR3 is TGCAGTGCTAGAGTTCCTCACCAAGAGACCCAGTACTTC.

This clone showed up just a few times. The chain links TRBV2 to TRBJ2-1, with D perhaps TRBD2 (7 bases). The CDR3 covers 15 residues. Trimming pared 7 bases from V and 6 bases from J, leaving 19 bases between. The germline V gene encodes CDR1 SNHLY and CDR2 FYNNEI. The CDR3 coding sequence is TGTGCCAGCAAGTTTGGCGGGGGCCGGGCCAATGAGCAGTTCTTC. Amino acid sequence: CASKFGGGRANEQFF.

This clone was detected only a few times. This rearrangement joins TRBV6-2 or TRBV6-3 to TRBJ2-1; D ambiguous. Trimming pared 2 bases from V and 4 bases from J, leaving 18 bases between. Germline assignment: CDR1 MNHEY and CDR2 SVGEGT. The CDR3 has 17 amino acids. CDR3: CASSYGVGFTLYNEQFF. The CDR3 nucleotides read TGTGCCAGCAGTTACGGGGTGGGATTCACCCTTTACAATGAGCAGTTCTTC.

In this sample, this clone turned up a few times. V is TRBV6-2 or TRBV6-3 and J is TRBJ2-3; the D is unclear. Germline CDR1 reads MNHEY; CDR2 reads SVGEGT. Trimming left V 2 bases short and J 2 bases short, with 11 bases between. The CDR3 totals 15 residues. CDR3 sequence: CASSYDVGITDTQYF. The CDR3 bases are TGTGCCAGCAGTTACGATGTGGGGATCACAGATACGCAGTATTTT.

J is TRBJ2-7 and V is TRBV28; D gene ambiguous. Looked up from germline, CDR1 is MDHEN and CDR2 is SYDVKM. The CDR3 loop spans 17 amino acids. V shed 7 bases and J shed 0 bases, with 22 bases lying between them. The CDR3 region is CASTSLSGRTASYEQYF. CDR3 bases: TGTGCCAGCACCTCACTCTCTGGCAGGACCGCCTCCTACGAGCAGTACTTC.

This chain joins TRBV2 and TRBJ2-1; 8 bases are a match to TRBD2. The CDR3 has 14 amino acids. Germline V gives CDR1 SNHLY, CDR2 FYNNEI. Trimming cost V 2 bases and J 8 bases; bases outside gene matches: 5. In DNA form, the CDR3 reads TGTGCCAGCAGTGAAAGCGGGAGTCGCGATGAGCAGTTCTTC. It translates to CASSESGSRDEQFF.

This clone was seen a handful of times. CDR3 loop: CASSLGQAGKQFF. The DNA for the CDR3 is TGTGCCAGCAGTTTGGGACAGGCTGGAAAGCAGTTCTTC. The V and J genes are TRBV27 and TRBJ2-1; 8 bases are shared with TRBD1. This CDR3 has 13 amino acids. Germline CDR1 MNHEY, CDR2 SMNVEV (reference sequence). After removal of 3 bases from V and 11 bases from J, the junction contained 6 bases not matched to a gene.

The J gene is TRBJ2-1, the V gene TRBV4-1; 12 bases align to TRBD2. This CDR3 spans 17 amino acids. V dropped 0 bases and J dropped 9; count of bases not matched to a gene: 9. CDR1 is MGHRA and CDR2 is YSYEKL in the germline V gene. The CDR3 spells CASSQEPGLAGRGEQFF. CDR3 DNA sequence: TGCGCCAGCAGCCAAGAACCGGGACTAGCGGGTAGGGGTGAGCAGTTCTTC.